The next 30 T cell receptor beta chains were all read from a single sample in a study of T cells in Graves' hyperthyroidism and ophthalmopathy. TCR beta CDR3 regions were amplified from RNA transcripts. The HTBI primer set served for first-round RT-PCR of the TCR CDR3. TCRdb itself ran the multiplex PCR reads through MiXCR, one entry per CDR3 protein. The sample shows 500,000 to 800,000 distinct CDR3 sequences, approximately 15% of them seen only once. The specimen was blood. These receptors all come from a woman in her 50s with Graves' ophthalmopathy.

This chain connects TRBV9 to TRBJ2-5; TRBD2 matches at 7 bases. The ends lost 3 bases at V and 2 bases at J; junction bases unmatched: 4. The CDR3 loop spans 14 amino acids. CDR1 SGDLS and CDR2 YYNGEE come from the germline V gene. CDR3 loop: CASSAAGLQETQYF. The CDR3 nucleotides read TGTGCCAGCAGCGCAGCGGGACTTCAAGAGACCCAGTACTTC.

The gene calls are TRBV7-9 and TRBJ1-2; 8 bases line up with TRBD1. Trimming cost V 3 bases and J 4 bases; bases outside gene matches: 4. The CDR3 is made up of 14 amino acids. CDR1 is SEHNR and CDR2 is FQNEAQ in the germline V gene (reference sequence). CDR3 DNA sequence: TGTGCCAGCAGCTTGACAGGGGACGGCTATGGCTACACCTTC. The encoded protein is CASSLTGDGYGYTF.

V is TRBV20-1 and J is TRBJ2-6; D could derive from TRBD1 or TRBD2 (6 bases each). The CDR3 runs 16 residues. Trimming cost V 6 bases and J 0 bases, with 15 bases left between them. CDR1 is DFQATT, CDR2 SNEGSKA, per germline (reference sequence). CDR3 amino acids: CSAGGQAHSGANVLTF. The CDR3 DNA is TGCAGTGCAGGGGGGCAGGCGCACTCTGGGGCCAACGTCCTGACTTTC.

This clonotype came up many times. V is TRBV5-1 and J is TRBJ2-7; D perhaps matches TRBD1 (6 bases). With 5 bases removed from V and 0 bases from J, the gap between germline ends came to 9 bases. CDR3 length equals 13 residues. Germline loops: CDR1 SGHRS, CDR2 YFSETQ. Here the CDR3 reads CASSDRSSYEQYF. In DNA, the CDR3 is TGCGCCAGCAGTGACAGGAGCTCCTACGAGCAGTACTTC. Full variable domain (remainder filled in from reference TRBV5-1 and TRBJ2-7): KAGVTQTPRYLIKTRGQQVTLSCSPISGHRSVSWYQQTPGQGLQFLFEYFSETQRNKGNFPGRFSGRQFSNSRSEMNVSTLELGDSALYLCASSDRSSYEQYFGPGTRLTVT.

This clonotype was found many times. The chain has TRBV28 and TRBJ2-5; TRBD2 matches 8 bases. The CDR3 contains 16 residues. Germline V gene sequence: CDR1 MDHEN, CDR2 SYDVKM. With V trimmed by 4 bases and J by 5 bases, 12 bases remained unmatched. The CDR3 DNA reads as TGTGCCAGCAGTTCCCGGGAGGGGCTAGGCGGGGAGACCCAGTACTTC. Its protein product is CASSSREGLGGETQYF.

In this sample, this clonotype turned up many times. V is TRBV5-1 and J is TRBJ2-1; 10 bases map to TRBD2. V dropped 4 bases and J dropped 4; count of bases not matched to a gene: 8. Germline CDR1 is SGHRS and CDR2 is YFSETQ. The CDR3 has 16 residues. The CDR3 DNA reads as TGCGCCAGCAGCCTCTCCACTAGCGGGATTTACAATGAGCAGTTCTTC. Amino acid sequence: CASSLSTSGIYNEQFF.

In this sample, this clonotype turned up many times. For the CDR3, the DNA is TGCAGTGCTAGCGGTTTGAGGGGGCCGGACACTGAAGCTTTCTTT. This encodes CSASGLRGPDTEAFF. V gene TRBV20-1 combines with J gene TRBJ1-1; 7 nucleotides align to TRBD1. Germline CDR1 DFQATT, CDR2 SNEGSKA (reference sequence). V trimming: 3 bases; J trimming: 3 bases; junction bases outside the gene matches: 10. The CDR3 contains 15 residues.

The chain joins TRBV7-2 to TRBJ1-2, with D perhaps matching TRBD1 (6 bases). The CDR3 runs 16 residues. V was pared by 1 base and J by 3 bases, with 15 bases between. The germline gives CDR1 SGHTA, CDR2 FQGNSA. CDR3 DNA: TGTGCCAGCAGCTTAGTAAGGGACACTCGATACTATGGCTACACCTTC. Amino acids: CASSLVRDTRYYGYTF.

In regard to this clonotype: A read error may be the cause here, since a much bigger clone is one base away. V gene TRBV27 combines with J gene TRBJ2-7; 7 nucleotides match TRBD1. This CDR3 is 14 amino acids long. Germline CDR1 reads MNHEY; CDR2 reads SMNVEV (reference sequence). CDR3 DNA sequence: TGTACCAGCAGTTCGACAGGGACCCTTTACGAGCAGTACTTC. It codes for CTSSSTGTLYEQYF.

This clonotype occurred a few times. The rearrangement joins TRBV6-1 to TRBJ2-7; no reliable D call. Germline loops: CDR1 MNHNS, CDR2 SASEGT. Trimming took off 4 bases at V and 3 bases at J, with 7 bases between the two ends. This CDR3 comprises 12 residues. The CDR3 DNA reads as TGTGCCAGCAGTGGACCGATCTACGAGCAGTACTTC. Residues: CASSGPIYEQYF.

This clonotype has a count of ten or more. V gene TRBV28 combines with J gene TRBJ1-5; D unresolved. V dropped 7 bases and J dropped 0 bases, with 13 bases sitting between them. Per germline, CDR1 MDHEN and CDR2 SYDVKM. The CDR3 covers 15 residues. The CDR3 DNA follows: TGTGCCAGCAACCCCTCGCCAGGTAGCAATCAGCCCCAGCATTTT. Translation gives CASNPSPGSNQPQHF.

This clonotype was found many times. This rearrangement joins TRBV7-8 to TRBJ1-1; TRBD1 aligns across 7 bases. This CDR3 is built from 15 residues. Trimming removed 2 bases from V and 11 bases from J; junction bases left unmatched: 14. Germline V gene sequence: CDR1 SGHVS, CDR2 FQNEAQ. In nucleotides, the CDR3 is TGTGCCAGCAGCTTAATCTCGCCGACAGGGTTTACGGCTTTCTTT. The encoded protein is CASSLISPTGFTAFF. The variable domain in full, completed from reference TRBV7-8 and TRBJ1-1, reads GAGVSQSPRYKVAKRGQDVALRCDPISGHVSLFWYQQALGQGPEFLTYFQNEAQLDKSGLPSDRFFAERPEGSVSTLKIQRTQQEDSAVYLCASSLISPTGFTAFFGQGTRLTVV.

This clonotype was recorded a few times. The V call is TRBV6-5, the J call TRBJ1-5, with 9 bases that match TRBD1. The CDR3 extends over 18 amino acids. J was trimmed by 1 base and V by 6 bases; bases with no gene match: 13. Germline loops: CDR1 MNHEY, CDR2 SVGAGI. CDR3 region: CASRSSGQGFLSNQPQHF. The CDR3 DNA reads as TGTGCCAGCAGGTCCTCGGGACAGGGCTTTCTCAGCAATCAGCCCCAGCATTTT.

The chain combines TRBV15 with TRBJ2-1, with 9 bases identical to TRBD2. Germline V CDR1 and CDR2: LNHNV, YYDKDF (reference sequence). The CDR3 runs to 18 residues. Trimming removed 0 bases from V and 5 bases from J; junction bases left unmatched: 11. As DNA, the CDR3 is TGTGCCACCAGCAGAGATTGGGGTTTAGCGGGGGCACACAATGAGCAGTTCTTC. Translated, it gives CATSRDWGLAGAHNEQFF.

This clonotype was seen many times. V usage is TRBV27 and J usage is TRBJ2-7, with 7 nucleotides matching TRBD2. V was clipped by 1 base and J by 0 bases; unmatched bases: 9. From germline, CDR1 is MNHEY and CDR2 SMNVEV (reference sequence). The CDR3 has 17 residues. The CDR3 here is CASSLYSLADNSYEQYF. The CDR3 nucleotides read TGTGCCAGCAGTTTATATAGCCTAGCGGATAACTCCTACGAGCAGTACTTC.

This clonotype was found many times. The rearrangement uses TRBV6-1 and TRBJ1-6; tentative D call: TRBD1 (5 bases). V lost 6 bases, J lost 10 bases, and 16 bases lay in between. The CDR3 is 14 amino acids. Germline V gene data show CDR1 as MNHNS and CDR2 as SASEGT. CDR3 amino acids: CASSREAGPSPLHF. Written as DNA, the CDR3 is TGTGCCAGCAGCCGAGAGGCAGGGCCCTCACCCCTCCACTTT.

This rearrangement joins TRBV5-4 to TRBJ1-2; 11 positions match TRBD1. Looked up from germline, CDR1 is SGHNT and CDR2 is YYREEE (reference sequence). The CDR3 loop spans 15 amino acids. J was trimmed by 5 bases and V by 4 bases; bases with no gene match: 7. CDR3 protein: CASSTWTGGAYGYTF. The CDR3 nucleotides read TGTGCCAGCAGCACCTGGACAGGGGGCGCGTATGGCTACACCTTC.

This clonotype was counted at least ten times. V is TRBV30 and J is TRBJ2-2; the D is unclear. The CDR3 is made up of 17 amino acids. V was pared by 0 bases and J by 0 bases, with 14 bases between. CDR1 and CDR2 from the germline V gene are GTSNPN and SVGIG (reference sequence). The CDR3 reads CAWSVHRGISNTGELFF. The CDR3 DNA follows: TGTGCCTGGAGTGTACATCGAGGTATATCGAACACCGGGGAGCTGTTTTTT.

The table lists this clonotype with many counts. The chain employs TRBV7-9 and TRBJ2-6; 8 bases align to TRBD2. The length of the CDR3 is 16 residues. Trimming cost V 5 bases and J 2 bases; bases outside gene matches: 5. Per the germline V gene, CDR1 is SEHNR and CDR2 is FQNEAQ (reference sequence). The CDR3 DNA reads TGTGCCAGCAGCCAATCGGGAGGGACTGGGGCCAACGTCCTGACTTTC. Translating it yields CASSQSGGTGANVLTF.

This sequence joins TRBV28 and TRBJ2-5; 15 nucleotides match TRBD2. Germline CDR1 and CDR2: MDHEN and SYDVKM. The CDR3 sequence is 18 residues long. Trimming cost V 4 bases and J 7 bases; bases outside gene matches: 13. This chain's CDR3 is CASSWWTSGRGALGTQYF. CDR3 nucleotides: TGTGCCAGCAGTTGGTGGACTAGCGGGAGGGGGGCCCTAGGGACCCAGTACTTC. The variable domain in full, with the rest retrieved from reference TRBV28 and TRBJ2-5, is DVKVTQSSRYLVKRTGEKVFLECVQDMDHENMFWYRQDPGLGLRLIYFSYDVKMKEKGDIPEGYSVSREKKERFSLILESASTNQTSMYLCASSWWTSGRGALGTQYFGPGTRLLVL.

This clonotype was observed many times. One end of the junction is discordant with germline, which a read error may explain. The chain recombines TRBV7-9 with TRBJ1-1; D uncertain. CDR1 is SEHNR, CDR2 FQNEAQ, per germline (reference sequence). The CDR3 spans 13 residues. Written as DNA, the CDR3 is TGTGCCAGCAGTTTAGGACCTGTGATGGAAGCTTTCTTT. It yields the protein CASSLGPVMEAFF.

The sample holds one count of this clonotype. The CDR3 region is CASSVDLGGKTQYF. The CDR3 region has the DNA TGTGCCAGCAGCGTGGACCTTGGAGGCAAGACCCAGTACTTC. The rearrangement links TRBV5-6 to TRBJ2-5; the D gene is possibly TRBD2 (5 bases). Germline CDR1 reads SGHDT; CDR2 reads YYEEEE. Trimming stripped 4 bases from V and 6 bases from J, with 16 bases between. This CDR3 spans 14 amino acids.

This clonotype has more than one count but fewer than ten. This chain uses TRBV7-9 with TRBJ2-1; possibly TRBD2 for D (5 bases). CDR3 length equals 16 residues. Germline CDR1 SEHNR, CDR2 FQNEAQ (reference sequence). Trimming left V 5 bases short and J 5 bases short, with 19 bases between. This CDR3 is CASSTSGYIDDNEQFF. For the CDR3, the DNA is TGTGCCAGCAGCACGTCGGGATATATAGATGACAATGAGCAGTTCTTC.

This clonotype was found many times. The chain links TRBV10-3 to TRBJ2-3; TRBD2 aligns across 13 bases. The CDR3 runs 17 residues. Germline loops: CDR1 ENHRY, CDR2 SYGVKD. V gave up 6 bases and J gave up 0 bases; unmatched junction bases: 6. The CDR3 is CAIRPGLAGSSTDTQYF. The CDR3 DNA sequence: TGTGCCATCAGACCGGGACTAGCGGGATCTAGCACAGATACGCAGTATTTT.

This sequence joins TRBV29-1 and TRBJ1-5, with a tentative D call TRBD1 (6 bases). V gave up 6 bases and J gave up 7 bases, with 16 bases separating them. The CDR3 sequence is 13 residues long. Per the germline V gene, CDR1 is SQVTM and CDR2 is ANQGSEA. The CDR3 DNA reads TGCAGCGTCGCGCAGGGGAATGGACAGCCCCAGCATTTT. Its protein product is CSVAQGNGQPQHF.

In this sample, this clonotype turned up many times. The gene calls are TRBV27 and TRBJ1-4, with 7 bases fitting TRBD1. V was clipped by 5 bases and J by 2 bases; unmatched bases: 11. Germline V lookup: CDR1 MNHEY, CDR2 SMNVEV (reference sequence). The CDR3 has 17 amino acids. The CDR3, as DNA: TGTGCCAGCAGTATCTCCGGGACAGAGGTGACTAATGAAAAACTGTTTTTT. It encodes CASSISGTEVTNEKLFF.

The table lists this clonotype with a few counts. The chain employs TRBV19 and TRBJ1-2; D is unresolved. The CDR3 extends over 14 amino acids. V was clipped by 6 bases and J by 3 bases, with 14 bases between them. Germline lookup yields CDR1 LNHDA and CDR2 SQIVND (reference sequence). CDR3 sequence: CASRKPGEDYGYTF. The CDR3 DNA reads as TGTGCCAGTAGAAAGCCAGGAGAAGACTATGGCTACACCTTC.

The chain combines TRBV7-9 with TRBJ2-1; 13 bases line up with TRBD2. The V segment lost 4 bases and the J segment 2 bases; nucleotides outside the gene matches: 5. The length of the CDR3 is 17 residues. CDR1 and CDR2 (germline): SEHNR, FQNEAQ (reference sequence). The CDR3 protein is CASSSRTSGRTYNEQFF. The DNA of the CDR3 is TGTGCCAGCAGCTCCAGGACTAGCGGGAGAACCTACAATGAGCAGTTCTTC.

This clonotype appeared a few times. The gene calls are TRBV14 and TRBJ1-4, with D hard to call. This CDR3 comprises 13 residues. Germline-derived CDR1 and CDR2 are SGHDN and FVKESK. V lost 6 bases to trimming and J lost 8 bases, with 13 bases between them. For the CDR3, the DNA is TGTGCCAGCAGTCAAAGGGCGTTAGAAAAACTGTTTTTT. It is translated as CASSQRALEKLFF.

This clonotype was recorded a few times. The CDR3 region has the DNA TGCGCCAGCAGCTTGGAGGGGCAGGTTTTGAATGAGCAGTTCTTC. It specifies CASSLEGQVLNEQFF. V and J are TRBV5-1 and TRBJ2-1; D might be TRBD1 (5 bases). Trimming pared 0 bases from V and 7 bases from J, leaving 14 bases between. The CDR3 is 15 residues long. The germline V gene encodes CDR1 SGHRS and CDR2 YFSETQ.